Here is one TCR beta chain with its context. Its target is not known. This entry belongs to a study of cytomegalovirus exposure and HLA in healthy donors. The study ran its PCR with 60 Vbeta and 13 Jbeta primers. Clones were read by immunoSEQ multiplex PCR, and TCRdb kept only the in-frame ones, dropping some. The sample features 65,000 to 85,000 clones, with 1.4% to 1.5% in its top ten. The study, taken as a whole, reports: Presence/absence results assume similar sequencing depth per donor, which may not hold.

From germline, CDR1 is SGHRS and CDR2 YFSETQ. CDR3 length: 15 amino acids. V lost 0 bases and J lost 4, with 8 bases in between. Healthy bone marrow donors made up the donor group. The chain links TRBV5-1 to TRBJ2-6; the D gene is possibly TRBD2 (5 bases). The sequenced sample consisted of PBMCs. The receptor comes from a woman aged 60-75 years in good health and CMV-seronegative. CDR3 DNA sequence: TGCGCCAGCAGCTTGGGAGGGCACGGGGCCAACGTCCTGACTTTC. Protein product: CASSLGGHGANVLTF.